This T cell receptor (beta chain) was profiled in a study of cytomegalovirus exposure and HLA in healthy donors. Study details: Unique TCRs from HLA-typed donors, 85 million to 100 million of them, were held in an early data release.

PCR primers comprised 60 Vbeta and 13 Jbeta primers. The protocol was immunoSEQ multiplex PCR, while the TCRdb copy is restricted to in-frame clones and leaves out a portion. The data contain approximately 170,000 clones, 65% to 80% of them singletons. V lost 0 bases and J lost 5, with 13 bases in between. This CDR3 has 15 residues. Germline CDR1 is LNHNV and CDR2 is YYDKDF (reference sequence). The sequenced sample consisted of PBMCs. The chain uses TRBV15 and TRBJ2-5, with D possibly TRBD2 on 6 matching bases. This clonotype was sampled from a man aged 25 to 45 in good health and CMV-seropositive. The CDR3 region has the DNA TGTGCCACCAGCAGAGATCGGTCACGGGGGGAGACCCAGTACTTC. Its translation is CATSRDRSRGETQYF.